This T cell receptor beta chain was sequenced in a study of blood T cell repertoires in COVID-19 (dated by TCRdb to the early 2020s). Regarding the complete study: Samples covering the acute and convalescent phases of COVID-19 were provided by collaborators in the United States, Italy and Spain. The material from the prospective study consisted of cDNA or gDNA derived from T cells, B-cell-depleted T cells, or PBMCs. Subjects who had been exposed to COVID-19, were actively infected with it, or had recovered from it provided the deeply sampled blood TCRbeta repertoires that made up the dataset. Where available, HLA class I and class II types were obtained from metadata supplied by the sample provider rather than from assay-based typing. A freely available public database, intended as a resource for researchers studying the immune response to SARS-CoV-2, is where the repertoires were released. Samples came from the ongoing ImmuneRACE study (first 160 participants) plus 1,254 subjects from 6 global collaborators. Nearly every sample came with metadata listing a de-identified subject ID, COVID-19 status, age in years and sex.

As for this clone: The target of this receptor is not known. No quality values exist for individual bases; no much larger clone is one base distant.

The immunoSEQ Assay, a bias-controlled multiplex PCR, was used to amplify TCRbeta CDR3 regions from genomic DNA. In the paper's pipeline: The number of nucleated cells in each sample was estimated from the amplification of reference gene primers within the assay. To quantify the absolute abundance of each unique TCRbeta CDR3 rearrangement, sequence reads were collapsed and filtered. For each sample, productive Simpson clonality was calculated as the square root of Simpson's diversity index across productive rearrangements. Imported from immuneACCESS, the table was reduced by TCRdb to in-frame sequences with V and J called. These copies leave out some clones; in studies compared against another copy, an unresolved V gene accounts for under half, and the cause of the remainder is not known. V and J calls and clone size are copied from that table; D and trimming were computed from the DNA. Present in this sample are about 190,000 clones, roughly 89% of which were seen just once. Around 1% of the sample is in the top ten clones.

Broad study findings and their caveats: How much clinical and demographic metadata was included differed by source and by participant, and the metadata was provided uncurated.

A second Seattle source provided samples from volunteer blood donors who had recovered from COVID-19. The collaborating institutions used their own protocols to collect whole blood in K2EDTA tubes. For TCRbeta analysis, collaborators shipped samples in one of three forms: frozen whole blood, isolated PBMCs, or DNA extracted from either of those sample types. V is reduced by 8 bases and J by 6 bases, leaving a spacing of 7 bases between them. The germline V gene encodes CDR1 ENHRY and CDR2 SYGVKD. Counted from cysteine to phenylalanine, this CDR3 has 11 amino acids. Only the CDR3 part of the read is kept: 33 bases, read in frame from the first base.

Sequencing was performed on peripheral blood. This clonotype was obtained from a woman aged 18-29 years who had recovered from COVID-19. The V and J segments used are TRBV10-3 and TRBJ2-2; the D gene cannot be named for sure. The CDR3 is CAILGAGELFF. At the DNA level, the sequence is TGTGCCATCCTAGGCGCCGGGGAGCTGTTTTTT.